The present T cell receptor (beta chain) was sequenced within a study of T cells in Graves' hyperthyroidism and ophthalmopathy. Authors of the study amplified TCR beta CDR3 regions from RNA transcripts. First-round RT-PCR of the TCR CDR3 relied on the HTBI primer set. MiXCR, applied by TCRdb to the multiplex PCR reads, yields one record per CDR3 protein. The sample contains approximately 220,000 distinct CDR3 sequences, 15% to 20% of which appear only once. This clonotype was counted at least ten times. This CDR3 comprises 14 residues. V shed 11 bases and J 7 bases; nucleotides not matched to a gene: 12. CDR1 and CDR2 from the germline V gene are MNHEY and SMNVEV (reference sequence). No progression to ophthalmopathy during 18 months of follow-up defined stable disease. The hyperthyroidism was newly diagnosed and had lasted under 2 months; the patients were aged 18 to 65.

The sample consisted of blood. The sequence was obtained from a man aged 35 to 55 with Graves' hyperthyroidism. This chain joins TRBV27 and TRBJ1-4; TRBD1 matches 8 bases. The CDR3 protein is CAAAGGQGSEKLFF. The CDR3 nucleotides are TGTGCCGCAGCAGGAGGACAGGGAAGTGAAAAACTGTTTTTT.